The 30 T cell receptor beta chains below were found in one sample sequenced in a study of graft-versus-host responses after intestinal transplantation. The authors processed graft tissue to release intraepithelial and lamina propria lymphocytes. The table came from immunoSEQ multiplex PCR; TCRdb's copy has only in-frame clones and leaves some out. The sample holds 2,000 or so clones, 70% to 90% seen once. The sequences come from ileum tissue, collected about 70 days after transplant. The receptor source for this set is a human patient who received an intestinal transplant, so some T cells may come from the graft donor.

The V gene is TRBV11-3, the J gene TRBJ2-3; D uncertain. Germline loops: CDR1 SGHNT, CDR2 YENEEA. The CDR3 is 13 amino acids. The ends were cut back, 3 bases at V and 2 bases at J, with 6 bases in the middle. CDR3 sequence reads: CASSFGLTDTQYF. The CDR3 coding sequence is TGTGCCAGCAGCTTCGGCCTCACAGATACGCAGTATTTT.

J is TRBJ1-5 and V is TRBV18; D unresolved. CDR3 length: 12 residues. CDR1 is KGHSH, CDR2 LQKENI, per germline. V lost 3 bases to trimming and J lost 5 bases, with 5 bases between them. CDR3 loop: CASSPSDQPQHF. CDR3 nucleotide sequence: TGTGCCAGCTCACCCTCGGATCAGCCCCAGCATTTT.

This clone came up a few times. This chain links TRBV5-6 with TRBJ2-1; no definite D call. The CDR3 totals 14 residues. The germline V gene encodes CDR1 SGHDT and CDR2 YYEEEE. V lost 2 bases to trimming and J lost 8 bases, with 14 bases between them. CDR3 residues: CASSFSRPSDEQFF. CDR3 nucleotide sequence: TGTGCCAGCAGCTTCTCCCGCCCGAGCGATGAGCAGTTCTTC. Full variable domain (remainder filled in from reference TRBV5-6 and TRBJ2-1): DAGVTQSPTHLIKTRGQQVTLRCSPKSGHDTVSWYQQALGQGPQFIFQYYEEEERQRGNFPDRFSGHQFPNYSSELNVNALLLGDSALYLCASSFSRPSDEQFFGPGTRLTVL.

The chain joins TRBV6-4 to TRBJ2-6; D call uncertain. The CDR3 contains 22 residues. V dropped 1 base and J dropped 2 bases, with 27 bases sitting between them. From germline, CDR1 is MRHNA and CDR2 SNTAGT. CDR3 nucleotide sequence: TGTGCCAGCAGTGACTATGGCCTAAATACTGGAAAAGGGCTCCCTGGGGCCAACGTCCTGACTTTC. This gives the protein CASSDYGLNTGKGLPGANVLTF.

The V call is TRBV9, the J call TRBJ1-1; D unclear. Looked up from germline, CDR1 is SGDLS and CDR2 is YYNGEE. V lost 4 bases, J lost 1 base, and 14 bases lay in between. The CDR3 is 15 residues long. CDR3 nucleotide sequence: TGTGCCAGCAGCCCACGAGGTAACCGGAACACTGAAGCTTTCTTT. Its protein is CASSPRGNRNTEAFF.

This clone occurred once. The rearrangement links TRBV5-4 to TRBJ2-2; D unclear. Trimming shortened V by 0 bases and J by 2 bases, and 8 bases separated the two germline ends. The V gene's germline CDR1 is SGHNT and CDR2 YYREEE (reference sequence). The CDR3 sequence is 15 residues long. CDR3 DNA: TGTGCCAGCAGCTTGGGGACCTTAAACACCGGGGAGCTGTTTTTT. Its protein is CASSLGTLNTGELFF.

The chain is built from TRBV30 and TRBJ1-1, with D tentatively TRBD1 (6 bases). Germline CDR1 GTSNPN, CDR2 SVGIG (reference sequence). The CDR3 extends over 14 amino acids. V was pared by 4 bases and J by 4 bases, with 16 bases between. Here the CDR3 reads CAWNIAGAGTEAFF. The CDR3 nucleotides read TGTGCCTGGAATATCGCAGGGGCGGGCACTGAAGCTTTCTTT.

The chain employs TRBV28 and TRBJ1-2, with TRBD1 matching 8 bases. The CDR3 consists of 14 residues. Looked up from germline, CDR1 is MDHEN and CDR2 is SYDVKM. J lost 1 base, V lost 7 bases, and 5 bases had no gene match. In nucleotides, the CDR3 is TGTGCCAGCAACGCGGACAGGGTTAACTATGGCTACACCTTC. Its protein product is CASNADRVNYGYTF.

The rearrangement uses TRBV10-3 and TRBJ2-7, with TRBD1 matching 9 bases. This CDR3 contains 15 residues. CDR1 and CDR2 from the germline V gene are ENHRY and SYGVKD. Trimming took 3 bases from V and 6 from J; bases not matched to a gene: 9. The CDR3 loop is CAISEGTGSLGEQYF. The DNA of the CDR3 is TGTGCCATCAGTGAAGGGACAGGGAGCTTGGGCGAGCAGTACTTC.

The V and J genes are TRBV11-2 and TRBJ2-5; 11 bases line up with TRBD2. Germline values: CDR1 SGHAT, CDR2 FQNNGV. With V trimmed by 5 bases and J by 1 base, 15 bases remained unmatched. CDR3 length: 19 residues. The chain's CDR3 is CASSTSISGRGFGQETQYF. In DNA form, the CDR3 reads TGTGCCAGCAGCACATCTATTAGCGGGAGGGGATTCGGCCAAGAGACCCAGTACTTC.

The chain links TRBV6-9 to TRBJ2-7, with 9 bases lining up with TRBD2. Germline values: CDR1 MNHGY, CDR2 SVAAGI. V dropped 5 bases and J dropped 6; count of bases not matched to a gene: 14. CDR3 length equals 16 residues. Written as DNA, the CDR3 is TGTGCCAGCAGTGACTACCCACTAAGCGGGAGGAGCGAGCAGTACTTC. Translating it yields CASSDYPLSGRSEQYF.

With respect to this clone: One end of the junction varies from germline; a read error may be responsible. The CDR3 protein is CASSEGGALLSYGQYF. For the CDR3, the DNA is TGTGCCAGCAGTGAAGGGGGTGCTTTGCTCTCCTACGGGCAGTACTTC. V usage is TRBV2 and J usage is TRBJ2-7; the D is unclear. Germline V gene data show CDR1 as SNHLY and CDR2 as FYNNEI. The CDR3 sequence is 16 residues long.

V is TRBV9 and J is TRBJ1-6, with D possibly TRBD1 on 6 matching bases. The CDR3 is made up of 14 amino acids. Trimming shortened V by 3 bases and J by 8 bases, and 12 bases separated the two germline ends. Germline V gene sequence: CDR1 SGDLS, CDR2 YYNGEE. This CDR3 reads CASSGVRGDSPLHF. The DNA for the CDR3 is TGTGCCAGCAGCGGGGTCAGGGGAGATTCACCCCTCCACTTT. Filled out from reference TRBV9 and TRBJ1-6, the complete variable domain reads DSGVTQTPKHLITATGQRVTLRCSPRSGDLSVYWYQQSLDQGLQFLIQYYNGEERAKGNILERFSAQQFPDLHSELNLSSLELGDSALYFCASSGVRGDSPLHFGNGTRLTVT.

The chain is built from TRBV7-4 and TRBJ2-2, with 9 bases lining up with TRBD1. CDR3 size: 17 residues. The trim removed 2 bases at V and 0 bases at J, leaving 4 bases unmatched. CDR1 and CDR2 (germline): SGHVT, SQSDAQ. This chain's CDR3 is CASSLPTGGSNTGELFF. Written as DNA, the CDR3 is TGTGCCAGCAGCTTACCCACAGGGGGCTCGAACACCGGGGAGCTGTTTTTT.

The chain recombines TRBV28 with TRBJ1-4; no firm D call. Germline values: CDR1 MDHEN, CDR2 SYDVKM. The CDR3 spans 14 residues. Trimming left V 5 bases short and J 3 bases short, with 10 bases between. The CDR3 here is CASSPIRPNEKLFF. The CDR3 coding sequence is TGTGCCAGCAGTCCCATCCGACCTAATGAAAAACTGTTTTTT.

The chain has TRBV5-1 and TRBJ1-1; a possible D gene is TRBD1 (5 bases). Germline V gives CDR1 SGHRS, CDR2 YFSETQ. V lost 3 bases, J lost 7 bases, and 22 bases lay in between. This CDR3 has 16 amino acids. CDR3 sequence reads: CASSSPSFLGVGEAFF. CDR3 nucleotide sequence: TGCGCCAGCAGCTCCCCCAGCTTCTTAGGGGTTGGTGAAGCTTTCTTT.

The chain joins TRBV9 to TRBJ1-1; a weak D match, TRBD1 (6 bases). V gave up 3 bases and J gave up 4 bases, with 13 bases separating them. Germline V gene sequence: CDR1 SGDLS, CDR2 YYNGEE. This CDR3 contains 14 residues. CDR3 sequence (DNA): TGTGCCAGCAGCGCCACAAACAGGGTCACTGAAGCTTTCTTT. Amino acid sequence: CASSATNRVTEAFF.

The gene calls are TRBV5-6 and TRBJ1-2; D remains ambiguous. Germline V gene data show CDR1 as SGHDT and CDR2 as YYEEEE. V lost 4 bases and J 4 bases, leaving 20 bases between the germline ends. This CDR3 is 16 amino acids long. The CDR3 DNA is TGTGCCAGCAGCAGCCCATCCAGGACTGACATCTATGGCTACACCTTC. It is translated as CASSSPSRTDIYGYTF.

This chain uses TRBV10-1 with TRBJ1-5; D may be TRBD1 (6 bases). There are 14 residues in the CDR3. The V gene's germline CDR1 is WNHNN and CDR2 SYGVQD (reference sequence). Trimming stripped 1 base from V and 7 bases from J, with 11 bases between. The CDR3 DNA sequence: TGCGCCAGCAGTGAGTGGGGGCGCAGCCAGCCCCAGCATTTT. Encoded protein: CASSEWGRSQPQHF.

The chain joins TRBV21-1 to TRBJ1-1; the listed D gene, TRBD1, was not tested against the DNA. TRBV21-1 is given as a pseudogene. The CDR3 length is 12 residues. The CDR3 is CASSKSGGEAFF. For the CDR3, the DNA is TGTGCCAGCAGCAAATCAGGGGGGGAAGCTTTCTTT.

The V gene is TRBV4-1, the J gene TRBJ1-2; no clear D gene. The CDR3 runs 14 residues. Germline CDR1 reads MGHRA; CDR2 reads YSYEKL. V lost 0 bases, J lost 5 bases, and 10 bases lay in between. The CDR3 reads CASSQDAGRYGYTF. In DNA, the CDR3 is TGCGCCAGCAGCCAAGATGCCGGGAGGTATGGCTACACCTTC.

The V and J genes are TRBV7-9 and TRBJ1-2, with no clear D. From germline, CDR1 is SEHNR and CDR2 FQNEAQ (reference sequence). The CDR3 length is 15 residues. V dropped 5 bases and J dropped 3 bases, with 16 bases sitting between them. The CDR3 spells CASSLSRKRDYGYTF. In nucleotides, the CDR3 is TGTGCCAGCAGCCTGAGCAGGAAAAGGGACTATGGCTACACCTTC.

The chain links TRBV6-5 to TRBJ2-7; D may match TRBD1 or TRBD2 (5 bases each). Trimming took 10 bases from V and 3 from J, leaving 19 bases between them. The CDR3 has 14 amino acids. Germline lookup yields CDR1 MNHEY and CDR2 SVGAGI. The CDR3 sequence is CAIPRSGTVYEQYF. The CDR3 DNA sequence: TGTGCCATCCCCCGGTCCGGGACCGTCTACGAGCAGTACTTC.

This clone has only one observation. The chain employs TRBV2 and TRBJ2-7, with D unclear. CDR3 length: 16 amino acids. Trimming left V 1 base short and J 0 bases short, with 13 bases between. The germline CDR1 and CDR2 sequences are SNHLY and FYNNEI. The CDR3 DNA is TGTGCCAGCAGTGAAGGGGGTGCTTTGCTCTCCTACGAGCAGTACTTC. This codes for CASSEGGALLSYEQYF.

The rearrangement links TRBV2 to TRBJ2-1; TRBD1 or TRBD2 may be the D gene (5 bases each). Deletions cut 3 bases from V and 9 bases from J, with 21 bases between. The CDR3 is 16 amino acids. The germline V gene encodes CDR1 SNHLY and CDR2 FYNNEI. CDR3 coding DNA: TGTGCCAGCAGTGAGGAACGGGACCCCACGGACTCTGAGCAGTTCTTC. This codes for CASSEERDPTDSEQFF.

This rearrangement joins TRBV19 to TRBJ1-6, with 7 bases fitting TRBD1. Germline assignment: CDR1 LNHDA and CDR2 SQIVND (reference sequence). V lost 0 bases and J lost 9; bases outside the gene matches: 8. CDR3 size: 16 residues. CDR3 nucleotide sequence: TGTGCCAGTAGTATAGATCGGGACAGTCCGCGTTCACCCCTCCACTTT. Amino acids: CASSIDRDSPRSPLHF.

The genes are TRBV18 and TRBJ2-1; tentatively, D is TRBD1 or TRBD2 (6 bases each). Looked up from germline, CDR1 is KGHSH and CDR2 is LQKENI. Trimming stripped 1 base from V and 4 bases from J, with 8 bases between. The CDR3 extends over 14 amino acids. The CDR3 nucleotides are TGTGCCAGCTCACCACAAGGGGGGTACAATGAGCAGTTCTTC. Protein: CASSPQGGYNEQFF.

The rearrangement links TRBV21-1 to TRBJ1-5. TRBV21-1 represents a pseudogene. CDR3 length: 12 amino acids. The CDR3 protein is CASSSDDQPQHF. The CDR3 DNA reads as TGTGCCAGCAGTTCTGATGATCAGCCCCAGCATTTT.

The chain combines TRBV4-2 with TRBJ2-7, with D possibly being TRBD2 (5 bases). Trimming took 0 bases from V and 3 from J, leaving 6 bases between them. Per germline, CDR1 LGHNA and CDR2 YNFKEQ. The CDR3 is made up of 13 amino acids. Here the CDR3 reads CASSQDDYYEQYF. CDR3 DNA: TGTGCCAGCAGCCAAGACGACTACTACGAGCAGTACTTC.

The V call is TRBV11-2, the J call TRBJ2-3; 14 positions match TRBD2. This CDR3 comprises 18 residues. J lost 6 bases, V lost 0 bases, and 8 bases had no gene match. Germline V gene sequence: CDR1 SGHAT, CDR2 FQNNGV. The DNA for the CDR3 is TGTGCCAGCAGCTTAGATCCGACTAGCGGGAGGGCCTGGGATACGCAGTATTTT. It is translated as CASSLDPTSGRAWDTQYF.